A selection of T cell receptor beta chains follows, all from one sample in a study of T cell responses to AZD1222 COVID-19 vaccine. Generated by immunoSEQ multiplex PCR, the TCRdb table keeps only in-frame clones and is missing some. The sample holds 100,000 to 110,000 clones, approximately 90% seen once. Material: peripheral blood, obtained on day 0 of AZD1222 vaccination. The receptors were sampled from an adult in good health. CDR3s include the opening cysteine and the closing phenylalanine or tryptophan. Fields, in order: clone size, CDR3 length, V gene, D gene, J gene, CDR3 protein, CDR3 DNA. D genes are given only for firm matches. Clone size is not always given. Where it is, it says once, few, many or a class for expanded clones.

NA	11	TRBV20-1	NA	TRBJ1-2	CSARDPGGYTF	TGCAGTGCTAGAGATCCCGGGGGCTACACCTTC
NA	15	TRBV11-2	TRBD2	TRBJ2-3	CASSLSGMDTDTQYF	TGTGCCAGCAGCCTGAGCGGGATGGACACAGATACGCAGTATTTT
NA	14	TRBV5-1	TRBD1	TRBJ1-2	CASSLDGTGHGYTF	TGCGCCAGCAGCTTGGATGGGACAGGGCACGGCTACACCTTC
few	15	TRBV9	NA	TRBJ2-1	CASSVSGRPINEQFF	TGTGCCAGCAGCGTGAGCGGACGTCCGATCAATGAGCAGTTCTTC
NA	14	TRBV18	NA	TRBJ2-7	CASSPLAPPGEQYF	TGTGCCAGCTCACCACTGGCTCCCCCGGGCGAGCAGTACTTC
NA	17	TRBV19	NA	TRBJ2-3	CASSIGRGTFSTDTQYF	TGTGCCAGTAGTATTGGGAGGGGGACGTTTAGCACAGATACGCAGTATTTT
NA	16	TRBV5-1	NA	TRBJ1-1	CASSARDTRFGTEAFF	TGCGCCAGCAGCGCCCGGGACACCAGATTTGGCACTGAAGCTTTCTTT
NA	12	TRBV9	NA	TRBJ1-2	CASSAGTFGYTF	TGTGCCAGCAGCGCCGGGACTTTTGGCTACACCTTC
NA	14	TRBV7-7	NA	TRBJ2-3	CASSSAGATDTQYF	TGTGCCAGCAGCTCAGCAGGGGCCACAGATACGCAGTATTTT
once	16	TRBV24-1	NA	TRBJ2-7	CATSDAATGTTRKQYF	TGTGCCACCAGTGACGCGGCCACCGGGACAACTAGAAAGCAGTACTTC
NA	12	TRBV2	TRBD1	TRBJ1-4	CASGQGWEKLFF	TGTGCCAGCGGACAGGGATGGGAGAAACTGTTTTTT
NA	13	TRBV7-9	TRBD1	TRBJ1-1	CASSPQGEAEAFF	TGTGCCAGCAGCCCACAGGGGGAGGCTGAAGCTTTCTTT
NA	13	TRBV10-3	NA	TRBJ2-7	CATFPGKAYEQYF	TGTGCCACCTTCCCGGGGAAGGCCTACGAGCAGTACTTC
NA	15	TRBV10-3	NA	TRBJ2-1	CAISVGREEYNEQFF	TGTGCCATCAGTGTGGGGCGCGAGGAGTACAATGAGCAGTTCTTC
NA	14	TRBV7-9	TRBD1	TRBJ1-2	CASSGVGGTEGYTF	TGTGCCAGCAGCGGAGTGGGGGGGACAGAAGGCTACACCTTC
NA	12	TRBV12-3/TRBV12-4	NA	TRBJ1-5	CASSFAVQPQHF	TGTGCCAGCAGTTTTGCAGTACAGCCCCAGCATTTT
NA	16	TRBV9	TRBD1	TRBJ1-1	CASSVDRGVGNTEAFF	TGTGCCAGCAGCGTTGACAGGGGAGTCGGGAACACTGAAGCTTTCTTT
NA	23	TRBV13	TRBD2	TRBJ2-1	CASSGRWDTGLAGAQRSYNEQFF	TGTGCCAGCAGCGGTAGGTGGGACACGGGACTAGCGGGAGCCCAGCGCTCCTACAATGAGCAGTTCTTC
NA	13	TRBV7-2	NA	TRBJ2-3	CASSLGQTDTQYF	TGTGCCAGCAGCTTAGGACAGACAGATACGCAGTATTTT
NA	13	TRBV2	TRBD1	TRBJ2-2	CATGTGNTGELFF	TGTGCCACCGGGACAGGGAACACCGGGGAGCTGTTTTTT
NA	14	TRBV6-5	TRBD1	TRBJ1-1	CASSYRDRDTEAFF	TGTGCCAGCAGTTATCGGGACAGGGACACTGAAGCTTTCTTT
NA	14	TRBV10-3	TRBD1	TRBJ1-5	CAISEEQGSQPQHF	TGTGCCATCAGTGAGGAACAGGGGAGTCAGCCCCAGCATTTT
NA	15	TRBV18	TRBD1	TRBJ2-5	CASSFTGQEQETQYF	TGTGCCAGCTCATTCACTGGACAGGAGCAAGAGACCCAGTACTTC
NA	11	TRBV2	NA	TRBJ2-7	CASLVSYEQYF	TGTGCCAGTCTAGTGTCTTACGAGCAGTACTTC
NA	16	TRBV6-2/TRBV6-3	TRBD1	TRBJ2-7	CASSSLLGQVSYEQYF	TGTGCCAGCAGTTCACTTTTGGGACAGGTCTCCTACGAGCAGTACTTC
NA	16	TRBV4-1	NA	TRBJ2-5	CASSQVWQGQRETQYF	TGCGCCAGCAGCCAAGTGTGGCAGGGTCAACGAGAGACCCAGTACTTC
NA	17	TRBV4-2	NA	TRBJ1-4	CASSSNEGVRRNEKLFF	TGTGCCAGCAGCTCGAATGAAGGGGTTCGGCGTAATGAAAAACTGTTTTTT
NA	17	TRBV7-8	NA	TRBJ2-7	CASSLVSGLPAPYEQYF	TGTGCCAGCAGCTTAGTCTCCGGACTACCGGCCCCCTACGAGCAGTACTTC
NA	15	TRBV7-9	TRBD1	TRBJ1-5	CASSPGTGNNQPQHF	TGTGCCAGCAGCCCAGGGACAGGGAACAATCAGCCCCAGCATTTT
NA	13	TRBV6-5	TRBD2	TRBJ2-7	CASRNSGRDEQYF	TGTGCCAGCAGGAATAGCGGGAGAGATGAGCAGTACTTC
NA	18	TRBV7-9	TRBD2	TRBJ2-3	CASSYIAGGAVSTDTQYF	TGTGCCAGCAGTTATATAGCGGGGGGAGCCGTAAGCACAGATACGCAGTATTTT
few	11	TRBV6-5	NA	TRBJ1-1	CASIGSRSAFF	TGTGCCAGCATCGGGTCTAGATCGGCTTTCTTT
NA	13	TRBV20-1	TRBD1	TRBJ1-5	CSASARGNQPQHF	TGCAGTGCTAGTGCCAGGGGGAATCAGCCCCAGCATTTT
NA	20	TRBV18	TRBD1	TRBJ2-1	CASSPPMGQQSRRSYNEQFF	TGTGCCAGCTCCCCCCCGATGGGACAGCAGAGTAGAAGGTCCTACAATGAGCAGTTCTTC
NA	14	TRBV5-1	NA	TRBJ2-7	CASSLVLADYEQYF	TGCGCCAGCAGCTTAGTACTAGCAGATTACGAGCAGTACTTC
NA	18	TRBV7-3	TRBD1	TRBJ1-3	CASSPQPPGQSSGNTIYF	TGTGCCAGCAGCCCCCAACCACCGGGACAGAGCTCTGGAAACACCATATATTTT
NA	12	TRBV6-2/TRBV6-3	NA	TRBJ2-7	CASSNSPGEQYF	TGTGCCAGCAGTAACTCTCCGGGAGAGCAGTACTTC
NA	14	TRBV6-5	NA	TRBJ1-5	CASSPEVSNQPQHF	TGTGCCAGCAGCCCGGAAGTTAGCAATCAGCCCCAGCATTTT
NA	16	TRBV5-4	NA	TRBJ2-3	CASSLGSSTPTDTQYF	TGTGCCAGCAGCTTGGGGTCTTCTACGCCCACAGATACGCAGTATTTT
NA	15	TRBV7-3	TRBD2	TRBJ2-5	CASSQSSGVQETQYF	TGTGCCAGCAGCCAGTCTAGCGGCGTTCAAGAGACCCAGTACTTC
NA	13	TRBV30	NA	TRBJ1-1	CAWSVLRNTEAFF	TGTGCCTGGAGTGTATTGAGGAACACTGAAGCTTTCTTT
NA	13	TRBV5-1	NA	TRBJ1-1	CASSLSSRSAAFF	TGCGCCAGCAGCTTGTCGTCTCGCTCGGCAGCTTTCTTT
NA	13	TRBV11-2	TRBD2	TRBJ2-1	CASSSRWRRGGFF	TGTGCCAGCAGCTCCAGATGGCGACGGGGGGGGTTCTTC
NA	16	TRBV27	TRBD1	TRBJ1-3	CASSPQTGATIRTIYF	TGTGCCAGCAGTCCGCAAACAGGGGCTACGATTCGGACCATATATTTT
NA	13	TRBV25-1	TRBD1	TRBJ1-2	CASSAAGGYGYTF	TGTGCCAGCAGTGCGGCAGGGGGTTATGGCTACACCTTC
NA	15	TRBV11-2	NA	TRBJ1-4	CASSSLYSTNEKLFF	TGTGCCAGCAGCTCCTTATATTCAACTAATGAAAAACTGTTTTTT
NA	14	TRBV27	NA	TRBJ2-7	CASSSYQGIYEQYF	TGTGCCAGCAGTTCCTATCAGGGGATCTACGAGCAGTACTTC
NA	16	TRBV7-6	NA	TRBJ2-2	CASSLAGFLTTGELFF	TGTGCCAGCAGCCTCGCGGGCTTCTTAACCACCGGGGAGCTGTTTTTT
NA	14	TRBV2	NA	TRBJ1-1	CASREDRTNTEAFF	TGTGCCAGCAGAGAAGACAGGACGAACACTGAAGCTTTCTTT
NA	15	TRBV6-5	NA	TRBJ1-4	CASTLQGTVGNKLFF	TGTGCCAGCACCTTACAGGGTACGGTTGGGAATAAGCTGTTTTTT